The rows below give T cell receptor beta chains drawn from one sample of a study of cytomegalovirus exposure and HLA in healthy donors. Profiled with immunoSEQ multiplex PCR; TCRdb holds only in-frame clones, not every one. This sample has about 100,000 clones; about four fifths occur once, and the top ten carry about 4%. Sequencing was carried out using PBMCs. The receptors here all came from a female donor in good health and CMV-seropositive. Each CDR3 is given with its conserved first and last residue. D genes are given only for firm matches. The listing skips clone size in some rows; elsewhere it reads once, few, many or a size class.

>TRBV11-2|TRBD2|TRBJ2-3|.
CASRGSGGGTDTQYF
TGTGCCAGCCGGGGTAGCGGGGGAGGGACAGATACGCAGTATTTT
>TRBV19|.|TRBJ2-3|.
CASSILRGSTDTQYF
TGTGCCAGTAGTATACTGCGCGGTAGCACAGATACGCAGTATTTT
>TRBV11-2|.|TRBJ1-3|.
CASSLDWALSGNTIYF
TGTGCCAGCAGCTTAGACTGGGCCCTCTCTGGAAACACCATATATTTT
>TRBV7-2|.|TRBJ2-3|.
CASSLVGPGTDTQYF
TGTGCCAGCAGCTTGGTGGGGCCAGGGACAGATACGCAGTATTTT
>TRBV29-1|TRBD2|TRBJ2-5|.
CSAGGLAGETQYF
TGCAGCGCTGGGGGGCTAGCGGGCGAGACCCAGTACTTC
>TRBV9|.|TRBJ1-1|.
CASSVEETQNTEAFF
TGTGCCAGCAGCGTAGAGGAGACCCAGAACACTGAAGCTTTCTTT
>TRBV10-2|.|TRBJ1-4|.
CASKRQAATNEKLFF
TGCGCCAGCAAAAGACAGGCTGCAACTAATGAAAAACTGTTTTTT
>TRBV5-1|TRBD2|TRBJ2-7|.
CASSLGTSGRAVMGEQYF
TGCGCCAGCAGCTTGGGGACTAGCGGGAGGGCCGTAATGGGCGAGCAGTACTTC
>TRBV29-1|TRBD1|TRBJ1-1|.
CSASQGARTEAFF
TGCAGCGCTTCGCAGGGGGCGAGAACTGAAGCTTTCTTT
>TRBV6-1|.|TRBJ2-7|.
CASSEVGNRVISNEQYF
TGTGCCAGCAGTGAAGTGGGGAACAGGGTCATCTCGAACGAGCAGTACTTC
>TRBV11-2|TRBD2|TRBJ2-1|.
CASSLPPGLAHNEQFF
TGTGCCAGCAGCTTACCGCCCGGACTAGCCCACAATGAGCAGTTCTTC
>TRBV2|.|TRBJ1-3|once
CASSPDSSGNTIYF
TGTGCCAGCAGTCCGGACAGCTCTGGAAACACCATATATTTT
>TRBV7-8|.|TRBJ1-3|few
CASSLGLPRSGNTIYF
TGTGCCAGCAGCTTAGGGCTCCCTCGATCTGGAAACACCATATATTTT
>TRBV9|TRBD1|TRBJ1-3|.
CASSVHRTGGLSGNTIYF
TGTGCCAGCAGCGTCCACCGGACAGGCGGTCTCTCTGGAAACACCATATATTTT
>TRBV2|TRBD1|TRBJ2-1|.
CASRRDRDSYNEQFF
TGTGCCAGCAGACGGGACAGGGACTCCTACAATGAGCAGTTCTTC
>TRBV29-1|.|TRBJ1-3|.
CSARLGSGNTIYF
TGCAGCGCCCGTCTCGGGTCTGGAAACACCATATATTTT
>TRBV7-8|TRBD2|TRBJ2-1|.
CASSTGLAGGREQFF
TGTGCCAGCAGCACGGGACTAGCGGGAGGGCGTGAGCAGTTCTTC
>TRBV4-1|.|TRBJ2-7|.
CASSPALGGSYEQYF
TGCGCCAGCAGCCCCGCCCTAGGGGGCTCCTACGAGCAGTACTTC
>TRBV11-2|TRBD2|TRBJ2-2|.
CASSLTGVSGGGTGELFF
TGTGCCAGCAGCCTAACCGGTGTTAGCGGGGGGGGAACCGGGGAGCTGTTTTTT
>TRBV7-8|TRBD1|TRBJ2-2|few
CASSPRPGQHFTGELFF
TGTGCCAGCAGCCCACGACCGGGACAGCATTTCACCGGGGAGCTGTTTTTT
>TRBV23-1|.|TRBJ1-5|.
CASNTDRPYNQPQHF
TGCGCCAGCAACACGGACAGACCCTACAACCAGCCCCAGCATTTT
>TRBV4-1|.|TRBJ2-2|.
CASSHQAHTGELFF
TGCGCCAGCAGCCACCAGGCCCACACCGGGGAGCTGTTTTTT
>TRBV7-9|.|TRBJ2-2|once
CSSSPLGTTNTGELFF
TGTTCCAGCAGTCCCCTTGGGACAACGAACACCGGGGAGCTGTTTTTT